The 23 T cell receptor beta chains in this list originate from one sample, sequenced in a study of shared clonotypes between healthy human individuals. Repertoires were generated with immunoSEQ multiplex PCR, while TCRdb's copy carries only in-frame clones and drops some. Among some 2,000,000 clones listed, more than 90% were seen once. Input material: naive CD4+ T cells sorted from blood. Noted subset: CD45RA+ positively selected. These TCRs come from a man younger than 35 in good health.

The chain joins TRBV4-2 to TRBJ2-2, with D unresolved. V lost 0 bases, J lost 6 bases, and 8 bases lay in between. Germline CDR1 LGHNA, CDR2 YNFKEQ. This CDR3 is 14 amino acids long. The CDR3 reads CASSQDLGSGELFF. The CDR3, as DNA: TGTGCCAGCAGCCAAGATCTGGGTTCCGGGGAGCTGTTTTTT.

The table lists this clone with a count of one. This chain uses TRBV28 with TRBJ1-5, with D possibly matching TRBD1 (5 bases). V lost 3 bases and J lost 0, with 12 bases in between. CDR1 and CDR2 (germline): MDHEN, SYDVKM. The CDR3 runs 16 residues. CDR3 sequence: CASSLGRDFSNQPQHF. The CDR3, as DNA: TGTGCCAGCAGTTTGGGACGGGACTTTAGCAATCAGCCCCAGCATTTT.

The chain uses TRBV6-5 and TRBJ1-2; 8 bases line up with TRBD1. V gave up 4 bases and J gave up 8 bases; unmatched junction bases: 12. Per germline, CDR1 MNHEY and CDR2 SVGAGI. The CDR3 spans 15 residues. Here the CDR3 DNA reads TGTGCCAGCAGTTCCAGGATCAGGGGGCATCGAGGCTACACCTTC. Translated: CASSSRIRGHRGYTF.

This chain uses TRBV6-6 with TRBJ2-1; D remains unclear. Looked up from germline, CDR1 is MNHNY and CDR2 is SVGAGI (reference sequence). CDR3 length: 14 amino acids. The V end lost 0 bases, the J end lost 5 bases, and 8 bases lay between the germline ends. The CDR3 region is CASSYSSADNEQFF. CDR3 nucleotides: TGTGCCAGCAGTTACTCCTCCGCGGACAATGAGCAGTTCTTC.

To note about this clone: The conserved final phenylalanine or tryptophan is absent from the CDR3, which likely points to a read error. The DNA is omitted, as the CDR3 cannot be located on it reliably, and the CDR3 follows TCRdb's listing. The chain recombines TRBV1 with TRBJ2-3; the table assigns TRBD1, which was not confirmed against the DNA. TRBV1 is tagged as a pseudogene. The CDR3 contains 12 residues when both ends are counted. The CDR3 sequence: CTSSQADLTPFR.

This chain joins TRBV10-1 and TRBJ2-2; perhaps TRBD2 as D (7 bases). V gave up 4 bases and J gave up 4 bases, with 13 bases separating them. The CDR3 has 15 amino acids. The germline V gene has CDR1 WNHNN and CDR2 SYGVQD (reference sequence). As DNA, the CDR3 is TGCGCCAGCAGTGCGGGGGGCCCGAGCACCGGGGAGCTGTTTTTT. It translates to CASSAGGPSTGELFF.

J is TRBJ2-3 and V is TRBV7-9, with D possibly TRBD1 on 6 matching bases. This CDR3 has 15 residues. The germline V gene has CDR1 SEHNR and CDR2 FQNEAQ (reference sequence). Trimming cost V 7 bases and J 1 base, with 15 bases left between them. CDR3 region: CASILRGGGTDTQYF. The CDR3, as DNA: TGTGCCAGCATTCTCCGAGGGGGAGGCACAGATACGCAGTATTTT.

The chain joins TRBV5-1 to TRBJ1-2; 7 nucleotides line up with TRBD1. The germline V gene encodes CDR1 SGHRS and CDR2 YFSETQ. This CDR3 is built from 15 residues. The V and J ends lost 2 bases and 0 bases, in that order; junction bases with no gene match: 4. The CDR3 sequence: CASSFGTGANYGYTF. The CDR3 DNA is TGCGCCAGCAGCTTCGGAACAGGGGCTAACTATGGCTACACCTTC.

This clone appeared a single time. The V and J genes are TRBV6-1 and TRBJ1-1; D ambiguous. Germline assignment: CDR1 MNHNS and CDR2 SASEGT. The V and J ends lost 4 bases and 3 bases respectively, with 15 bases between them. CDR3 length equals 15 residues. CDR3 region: CASSALGRVDTEAFF. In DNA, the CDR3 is TGTGCCAGCAGTGCCCTGGGCAGAGTGGACACTGAAGCTTTCTTT.

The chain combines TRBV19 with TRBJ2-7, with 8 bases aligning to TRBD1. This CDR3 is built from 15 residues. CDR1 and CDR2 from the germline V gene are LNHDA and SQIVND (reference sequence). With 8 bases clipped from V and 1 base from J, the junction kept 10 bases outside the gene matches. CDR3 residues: CASGRTGPSSYEQYF. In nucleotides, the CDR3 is TGTGCCAGTGGACGGACAGGGCCCTCTTCCTACGAGCAGTACTTC.

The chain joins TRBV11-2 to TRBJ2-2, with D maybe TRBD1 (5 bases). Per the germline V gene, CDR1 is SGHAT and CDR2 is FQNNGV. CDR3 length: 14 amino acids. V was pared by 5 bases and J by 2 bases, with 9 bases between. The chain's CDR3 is CASSHDRNTGELFF. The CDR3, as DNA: TGTGCCAGCAGCCATGACAGAAACACCGGGGAGCTGTTTTTT.

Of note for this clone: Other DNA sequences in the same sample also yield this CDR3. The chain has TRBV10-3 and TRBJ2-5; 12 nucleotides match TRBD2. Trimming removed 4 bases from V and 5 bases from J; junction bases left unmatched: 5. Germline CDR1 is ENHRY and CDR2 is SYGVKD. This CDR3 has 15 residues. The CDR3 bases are TGTGCCATCAGTGGGGGCCTAGCGGGAGGGGAGACCCAGTACTTC. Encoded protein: CAISGGLAGGETQYF.

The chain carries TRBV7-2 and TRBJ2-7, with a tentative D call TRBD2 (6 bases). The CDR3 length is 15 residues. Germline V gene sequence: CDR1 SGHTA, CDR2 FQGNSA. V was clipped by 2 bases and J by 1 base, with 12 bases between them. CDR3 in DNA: TGTGCCAGCAGCTTAAGTGGAGGGATATCCTACGAGCAGTACTTC. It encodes CASSLSGGISYEQYF.

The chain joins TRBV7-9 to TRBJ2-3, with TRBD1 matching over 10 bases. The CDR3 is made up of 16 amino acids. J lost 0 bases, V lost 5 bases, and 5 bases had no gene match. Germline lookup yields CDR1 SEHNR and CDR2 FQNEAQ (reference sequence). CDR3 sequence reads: CASSPGDRGSTDTQYF. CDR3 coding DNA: TGTGCCAGCAGCCCGGGGGACAGGGGAAGCACAGATACGCAGTATTTT. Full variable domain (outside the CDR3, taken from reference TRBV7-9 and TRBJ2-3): DTGVSQNPRHKITKRGQNVTFRCDPISEHNRLYWYRQTLGQGPEFLTYFQNEAQLEKSRLLSDRFSAERPKGSFSTLEIQRTEQGDSAMYLCASSPGDRGSTDTQYFGPGTRLTVL.

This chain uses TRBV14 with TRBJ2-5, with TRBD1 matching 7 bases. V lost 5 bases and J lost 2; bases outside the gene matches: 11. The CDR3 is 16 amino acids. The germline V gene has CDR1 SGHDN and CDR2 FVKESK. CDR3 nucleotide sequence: TGTGCCAGCAGCTTACCCCGCGACAGGGTACAAGAGACCCAGTACTTC. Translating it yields CASSLPRDRVQETQYF.

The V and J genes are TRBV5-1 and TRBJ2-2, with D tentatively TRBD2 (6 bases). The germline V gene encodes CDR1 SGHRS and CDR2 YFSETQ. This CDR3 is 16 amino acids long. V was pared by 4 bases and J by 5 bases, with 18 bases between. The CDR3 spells CASSPLSGTGTGELFF. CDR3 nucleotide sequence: TGCGCCAGCAGCCCCCTTAGCGGTACGGGAACCGGGGAGCTGTTTTTT.

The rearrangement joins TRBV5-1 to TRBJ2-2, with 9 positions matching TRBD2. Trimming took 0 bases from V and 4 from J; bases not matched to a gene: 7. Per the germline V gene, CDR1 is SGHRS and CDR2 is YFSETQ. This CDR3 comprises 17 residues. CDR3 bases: TGCGCCAGCAGCTTGGGAGGTAGCGGGAGAAGCACCGGGGAGCTGTTTTTT. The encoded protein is CASSLGGSGRSTGELFF. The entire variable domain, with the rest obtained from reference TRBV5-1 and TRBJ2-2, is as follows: KAGVTQTPRYLIKTRGQQVTLSCSPISGHRSVSWYQQTPGQGLQFLFEYFSETQRNKGNFPGRFSGRQFSNSRSEMNVSTLELGDSALYLCASSLGGSGRSTGELFFGEGSRLTVL.

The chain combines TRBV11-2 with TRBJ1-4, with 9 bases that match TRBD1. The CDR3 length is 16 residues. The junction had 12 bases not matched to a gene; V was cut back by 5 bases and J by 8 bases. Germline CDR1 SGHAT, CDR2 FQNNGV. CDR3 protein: CASSPPRDRVGEKLFF. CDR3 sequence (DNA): TGTGCCAGCAGCCCACCTAGGGACAGGGTGGGGGAAAAACTGTTTTTT. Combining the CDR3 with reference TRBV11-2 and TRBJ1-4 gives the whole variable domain EAGVAQSPRYKIIEKRQSVAFWCNPISGHATLYWYQQILGQGPKLLIQFQNNGVVDDSQLPKDRFSAERLKGVDSTLKIQPAKLEDSAVYLCASSPPRDRVGEKLFFGSGTQLSVL.

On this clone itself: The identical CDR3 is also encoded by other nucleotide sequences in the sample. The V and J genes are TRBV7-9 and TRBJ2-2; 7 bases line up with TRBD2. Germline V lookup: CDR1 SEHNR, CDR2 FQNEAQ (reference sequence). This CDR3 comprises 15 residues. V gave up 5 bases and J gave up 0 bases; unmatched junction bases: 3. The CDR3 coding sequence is TGTGCCAGCAGCCCGAGCGGGGCGAACACCGGGGAGCTGTTTTTT. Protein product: CASSPSGANTGELFF.

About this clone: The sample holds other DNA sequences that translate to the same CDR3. The CDR3 is CASSEVTGGREKLFF. DNA of the CDR3: TGTGCCAGCAGTGAAGTGACAGGGGGCAGGGAAAAACTGTTTTTT. This chain joins TRBV2 and TRBJ1-4; TRBD1 agrees at 10 bases. After removal of 1 base from V and 8 bases from J, the junction contained 4 bases not matched to a gene. The germline V gene encodes CDR1 SNHLY and CDR2 FYNNEI. The CDR3 loop spans 15 amino acids.

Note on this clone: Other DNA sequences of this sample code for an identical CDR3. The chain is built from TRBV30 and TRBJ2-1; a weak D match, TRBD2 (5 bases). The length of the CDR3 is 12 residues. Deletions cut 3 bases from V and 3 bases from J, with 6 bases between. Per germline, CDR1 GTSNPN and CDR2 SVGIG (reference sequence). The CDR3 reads CAWSGNYNEQFF. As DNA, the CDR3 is TGTGCCTGGAGCGGGAACTACAATGAGCAGTTCTTC.

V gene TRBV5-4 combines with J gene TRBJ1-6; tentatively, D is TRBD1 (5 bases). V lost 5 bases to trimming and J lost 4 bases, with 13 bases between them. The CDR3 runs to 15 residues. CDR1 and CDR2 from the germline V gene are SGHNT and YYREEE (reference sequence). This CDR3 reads CASSPERGYNSPLHF. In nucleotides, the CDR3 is TGTGCCAGCAGTCCGGAGAGGGGATATAATTCACCCCTCCACTTT.

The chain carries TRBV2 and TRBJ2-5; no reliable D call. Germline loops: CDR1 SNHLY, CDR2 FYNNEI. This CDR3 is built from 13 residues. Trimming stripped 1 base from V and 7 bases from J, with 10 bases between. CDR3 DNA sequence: TGTGCCAGCAGTGAAGTGCCGGGTTGGACCCAGTACTTC. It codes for CASSEVPGWTQYF.